This is a list of T cell receptor beta chains from one sample in a study of T-cell reconstitution after alpha-beta-depleted transplantation in children. One entry per CDR3 protein, called by TCRdb with MiXCR from the PCR reads. This table has 330,000 or so distinct CDR3 sequences, roughly 7.8% appearing once. The source was peripheral blood, collected 360 days after TCRalphabeta/CD19-depleted stem cell transplant. The receptors derive from a female patient under 10 years old who had a stem cell transplant for Fanconi anemia, so the T cells may come from the graft donor. Each CDR3 is given with its conserved first and last residue. The D gene is left open where the match is weak.

v_call d_call cdr3_aa
TRBV4-2 - CASSQDAHTNTGELFF
TRBV12-3/TRBV12-4 TRBD2 CASSGTIAETQYF
TRBV27 TRBD1 CASSLLTGLEHEQYF
TRBV6-1 - CASSRYRQGNTIYF
TRBV20-1 - CSAPVGGSDEQFF
TRBV6-5 TRBD1 CASSSTGPGGYTF
TRBV19 - CASSSDLAYEQFF
TRBV7-2 - CASSVVFSSTDTQYF
TRBV29-1 - CSVGGIGGYTF
TRBV18 - CASSPRRRGQDEKLFF
TRBV6-1 TRBD1 CASSEARTGSTFSYEQYF
TRBV4-2 - CASSQRGIQETQYF
TRBV11-2 - CASSLEKGAGNTIYF
TRBV20-1 - CSARKSLYNEQFF
TRBV28 TRBD1 CASSLPTGGYEKLFF
TRBV7-2 TRBD1 CASSAGQYNSPLHF